This T cell receptor (beta chain) was recorded in a study of Graves' ophthalmopathy and Graves' hyperthyroidism. Study-level points and caveats: Sensitivity of 87.88% and specificity of around 80% were achieved when a 13-signature model separated ophthalmopathy from stable hyperthyroidism.

The CDR3 consists of 12 residues. Germline V gene lookup returns CDR1 SGDLS and CDR2 YYNGEE. Between the trimmed V and J ends, which lost 6 bases and 3 bases, there was a span of 9 bases. There are many counts of this clonotype. As yet, its antigen is unknown. CDR3 regions of TCR beta were amplified from RNA transcripts. An initial RT-PCR round employing HTBI primers preceded a second-round multiplex PCR. A single record per CDR3 protein comes from TCRdb applying MiXCR to the multiplex PCR reads. The data hold hundreds of thousands of distinct CDR3 sequences, with about a fifth observed a single time. Hyperthyroidism patients, all newly diagnosed, had under 2 months' duration and ages of 18 to 65. Patients with other autoimmune diseases, uncontrolled infections, pregnancy or lactation were excluded. A 10 ml volume of fresh peripheral blood provided the PBMCs.

The material sequenced was peripheral blood. The chain combines TRBV9 with TRBJ1-2, with D possibly matching TRBD1 (6 bases). This TCR derives from a woman aged 18-35 years with stable Graves' hyperthyroidism. Some clones in this sample may be carry-over from other donors' samples. This CDR3 is CASNRVDYGYTF. CDR3 coding DNA: TGTGCCAGCAACAGGGTGGACTATGGCTACACCTTC.